This TCR beta chain was sequenced for a study of early T cells in non-severe SARS-CoV-2 infection. Looking at the study overall: Whole-blood bulk RNA, unsorted, was sequenced, and chains were unpaired. Study-wide results and caveats: Missing private and CD4 specificities, VDJdb matching favored anti-spike CD8 responses.

Individual cDNA molecules carried attached unique molecular identifiers. TCRdb passed the 5' RACE reads through MiXCR, listing each CDR3 protein once. The sample has fewer than 100,000 distinct CDR3 sequences; 5% to 6.5% are singletons. The V gene's germline CDR1 is LNHNV and CDR2 YYDKDF (reference sequence). Trimming removed 0 bases at V and 1 base at J, with 1 base between. There are 14 residues in the CDR3. This clonotype was found many times. Its target is unknown. The chain uses TRBV15 and TRBJ2-6; D call uncertain. The origin of this receptor is an adult who was a healthcare worker with PCR-confirmed SARS-CoV-2 infection or an uninfected control (not recorded which). The sample taken for sequencing was whole blood. In DNA form, the CDR3 reads TGTGCCACCAGCAGAGATTCTGGGGCCAACGTCCTGACTTTC. Its translation is CATSRDSGANVLTF.